This TCR beta chain derives from a study of blood T cell repertoires in COVID-19. Overall study context: In each case, the material was cDNA or gDNA derived from T cells, B-cell-depleted T cells, or PBMCs.

As processed by the authors: Amplifying reference gene primers gave estimates of nucleated cell counts. Profiled with immunoSEQ multiplex PCR; TCRdb holds only in-frame clones, not every one. V and J calls and clone size are those listed in that table; D and trimming were worked out from the DNA. The sample yields approximately 140,000 clones, 84% seen once. There are 11 residues in the CDR3. Germline loops: CDR1 MGHDK, CDR2 SYGVNS. Germline trimming cut 8 bases from V and 4 bases from J; bases unmatched to any gene: 1. Cohort assignment relied on participant-reported clinical history. This clonotype was obtained from a man aged 50 or older in a cohort exposed to, infected with or recovered from COVID-19 (not recorded which). The sequenced material came from PBMCs or T cells enriched from blood (not recorded which). The chain combines TRBV25-1 with TRBJ1-2, with 7 nucleotides matching TRBD1. For the CDR3, the DNA is TGTGCCAGCGGGACAGTCTATGGCTACACCTTC. It codes for CASGTVYGYTF.